Listed here are 19 T cell receptor beta chains from one sample, sequenced in a study of human T cells and chemical hapten exposure. MiXCR, applied by TCRdb to the RACE reads, yields one record per CDR3 protein. The profile shows some 90,000 distinct CDR3 sequences, roughly 8.5% of them singletons. The time point here: healthy volunteer bleed at 2 weeks. From whole blood left unfractionated, total RNA was extracted. Sequencing used whole blood. These receptors were collected from a female donor in good health. Some clones in this sample may be carry-over from other donors' samples.

Ten or more counts support this clonotype. The J gene is TRBJ2-3, the V gene TRBV4-2; 12 bases fit TRBD2. The V and J ends lost 6 bases and 0 bases, in that order; junction bases with no gene match: 7. CDR3 size: 17 residues. The germline V gene has CDR1 LGHNA and CDR2 YNFKEQ. For the CDR3, the DNA is TGTGCCAGCAGTCCTAGCGGGAGGGCCTTCAGCACAGATACGCAGTATTTT. This sequence encodes CASSPSGRAFSTDTQYF.

This clonotype was seen a few times. V usage is TRBV21-1 and J usage is TRBJ1-1; TRBD1 is taken as the D call from the table, unchecked against the DNA. TRBV21-1 is a documented pseudogene. The CDR3 spans 15 residues. The CDR3 region has the DNA TGTGCCAGCAGCGCGGGGGACGAGATGAACACTGAAGCTTTCTTT. It translates to CASSAGDEMNTEAFF.

This clonotype has ten or more counts. The rearrangement uses TRBV3-1 and TRBJ2-2, with D tentatively TRBD1 or TRBD2 (7 bases each). V was shortened by 4 bases and J by 6 bases, with 15 bases between the two germline ends. The CDR3 length is 15 residues. Germline assignment: CDR1 LGHDT and CDR2 YNNKEL (reference sequence). The CDR3 region is CASSRQGGDAGELFF. CDR3 DNA sequence: TGTGCCAGCAGCCGACAGGGAGGGGACGCCGGGGAGCTGTTTTTT.

This sequence joins TRBV7-9 and TRBJ2-7; no definite D call. The CDR3 is 14 amino acids. The ends were cut back, 5 bases at V and 0 bases at J, with 11 bases in the middle. Germline CDR1 and CDR2: SEHNR and FQNEAQ (reference sequence). CDR3 sequence (DNA): TGTGCCAGCAGCCCCCCGGCAGCCTCCTACGAGCAGTACTTC. Amino acids: CASSPPAASYEQYF.

A few counts support this clonotype. V and J are TRBV9 and TRBJ2-2; TRBD1 matches at 10 bases. CDR3 length: 15 residues. V trimming: 2 bases; J trimming: 4 bases; junction bases outside the gene matches: 2. The germline V gene encodes CDR1 SGDLS and CDR2 YYNGEE. In nucleotides, the CDR3 is TGTGCCAGCAGCGTTTGGACAGGGGGCACCGGGGAGCTGTTTTTT. Its protein product is CASSVWTGGTGELFF.

Only a few counts were recorded for this clonotype. This chain connects TRBV2 to TRBJ1-4; the D is unclear. CDR1 and CDR2 (germline): SNHLY, FYNNEI. V was shortened by 4 bases and J by 15 bases, with 15 bases between the two germline ends. The CDR3 contains 12 residues. The CDR3 here is CASSVIGREVFF. For the CDR3, the DNA is TGTGCCAGCAGTGTAATTGGAAGAGAGGTGTTTTTT.

This clonotype was seen a few times. The chain recombines TRBV12-3 or TRBV12-4 with TRBJ2-7; D could derive from TRBD1 or TRBD2 (5 bases each). CDR3 length equals 14 residues. Trimming removed 5 bases at V and 2 bases at J, with 13 bases between. The CDR3 loop is CASSLGTLTYEQYF. CDR3 DNA sequence: TGTGCCAGCAGTCTGGGGACCCTCACCTACGAGCAGTACTTC.

V and J are TRBV5-1 and TRBJ2-7; D unresolved. The V gene's germline CDR1 is SGHRS and CDR2 YFSETQ. This CDR3 comprises 13 residues. The V and J ends lost 1 base and 3 bases respectively, with 8 bases between them. In DNA, the CDR3 is TGCGCCAGCAGCTTGCGCCCAAGCTACGAGCAGTACTTC. Protein product: CASSLRPSYEQYF.

The sample holds a few counts of this clonotype. The V call is TRBV10-3, the J call TRBJ2-7, with D possibly being TRBD2 (5 bases). Germline values: CDR1 ENHRY, CDR2 SYGVKD. The CDR3 extends over 13 amino acids. Trimming shortened V by 2 bases and J by 5 bases, and 10 bases separated the two germline ends. CDR3 DNA sequence: TGTGCCATCAGTGAGCGGGAAAGGGACGAGCAGTACTTC. This translates into CAISERERDEQYF.

This clonotype showed up just once. The V gene is TRBV27, the J gene TRBJ2-1, with 11 bases fitting TRBD2. This CDR3 contains 15 residues. The V and J ends lost 7 bases and 7 bases, in that order; junction bases with no gene match: 9. Germline V gene lookup returns CDR1 MNHEY and CDR2 SMNVEV (reference sequence). This CDR3 reads CASKVTSGIWNEQFF. The DNA for the CDR3 is TGTGCCAGCAAGGTGACTAGCGGGATATGGAATGAGCAGTTCTTC.

This clonotype was counted at least ten times. The rearrangement uses TRBV29-1 and TRBJ2-7; 10 nucleotides align to TRBD1. The CDR3 extends over 13 amino acids. V shed 6 bases and J 4 bases; nucleotides not matched to a gene: 6. Germline V gene sequence: CDR1 SQVTM, CDR2 ANQGSEA. The CDR3 loop reads CSVERDRGYEQYF. The CDR3 DNA reads TGCAGCGTCGAAAGGGACAGGGGATACGAGCAGTACTTC.

This clonotype has at least ten counts. V gene TRBV4-2 combines with J gene TRBJ1-1; D not resolved. CDR1 and CDR2 (germline): LGHNA, YNFKEQ. The CDR3 runs 15 residues. Trimming shortened V by 0 bases and J by 6 bases, and 14 bases separated the two germline ends. DNA for the CDR3: TGTGCCAGCAGCCAAGACTTCACCGCTGACGCTGAAGCTTTCTTT. Its protein product is CASSQDFTADAEAFF.

V gene TRBV18 combines with J gene TRBJ1-4, with TRBD1 identical over 7 bases. V was pared by 2 bases and J by 5 bases, with 8 bases of the junction left unmatched. The V gene's germline CDR1 is KGHSH and CDR2 LQKENI. The CDR3 length is 16 residues. CDR3 nucleotide sequence: TGTGCCAGCTCACCATTGGAGGGGGCGAAGAATGAAAAACTGTTTTTT. This sequence encodes CASSPLEGAKNEKLFF.

This clonotype was detected only a few times. The CDR3 sequence: CSVFSDQQYEQFF. The CDR3 nucleotides read TGCAGCGTTTTTAGTGACCAACAGTACGAGCAGTTCTTC. The chain carries TRBV29-1 and TRBJ2-1; D call uncertain. V shed 5 bases and J shed 10 bases, with 18 bases lying between them. The length of the CDR3 is 13 residues. In germline, CDR1 is SQVTM, CDR2 ANQGSEA.

This clonotype was seen more than once but under ten times. The J gene is TRBJ2-6, the V gene TRBV11-2; no clear D. V was shortened by 2 bases and J by 3 bases, with 8 bases between the two germline ends. This CDR3 contains 15 residues. Germline V gene lookup returns CDR1 SGHAT and CDR2 FQNNGV. In DNA form, the CDR3 reads TGTGCCAGCAGCTTACACCTTGGTGGGGCCAACGTCCTGACTTTC. It translates to CASSLHLGGANVLTF.

The chain uses TRBV5-6 and TRBJ2-3, with D perhaps matching TRBD1 or TRBD2 (5 bases each). The CDR3 loop spans 17 amino acids. Germline values: CDR1 SGHDT, CDR2 YYEEEE. V gave up 1 base and J gave up 3 bases, with 18 bases separating them. The chain's CDR3 is CASSLSFGTGPTDTQYF. DNA for the CDR3: TGTGCCAGCAGCTTGTCCTTCGGGACGGGGCCTACAGATACGCAGTATTTT.

The sample holds many counts of this clonotype. The J gene is TRBJ2-7, the V gene TRBV20-1; D unresolved. The CDR3 loop spans 13 amino acids. Germline assignment: CDR1 DFQATT and CDR2 SNEGSKA (reference sequence). Trimming removed 1 base from V and 0 bases from J, with 7 bases in between. DNA for the CDR3: TGCAGTGCTAGAGGGACCTTCTCCTACGAGCAGTACTTC. Encoded protein: CSARGTFSYEQYF.

This clonotype was counted between two and nine times. The chain is built from TRBV5-1 and TRBJ1-3, with D possibly being TRBD1 (5 bases). Trimming pared 8 bases from V and 2 bases from J, leaving 20 bases between. CDR3 length: 16 amino acids. CDR1 is SGHRS, CDR2 YFSETQ, per germline. The CDR3, as DNA: TGCGCCAGTAAACCCCACACGGGGCTACCTGGAAACACCATATATTTT. Its translation: CASKPHTGLPGNTIYF.

This clonotype was detected a few times. J is TRBJ2-6 and V is TRBV5-4; possible D gene TRBD2, 6 bases. Germline values: CDR1 SGHNT, CDR2 YYREEE (reference sequence). The CDR3 is made up of 18 amino acids. V gave up 5 bases and J gave up 0 bases, with 18 bases separating them. This CDR3 is CASRAGVSLSSGANVLTF. DNA of the CDR3: TGTGCCAGCAGAGCGGGCGTCAGTCTAAGCTCTGGGGCCAACGTCCTGACTTTC.